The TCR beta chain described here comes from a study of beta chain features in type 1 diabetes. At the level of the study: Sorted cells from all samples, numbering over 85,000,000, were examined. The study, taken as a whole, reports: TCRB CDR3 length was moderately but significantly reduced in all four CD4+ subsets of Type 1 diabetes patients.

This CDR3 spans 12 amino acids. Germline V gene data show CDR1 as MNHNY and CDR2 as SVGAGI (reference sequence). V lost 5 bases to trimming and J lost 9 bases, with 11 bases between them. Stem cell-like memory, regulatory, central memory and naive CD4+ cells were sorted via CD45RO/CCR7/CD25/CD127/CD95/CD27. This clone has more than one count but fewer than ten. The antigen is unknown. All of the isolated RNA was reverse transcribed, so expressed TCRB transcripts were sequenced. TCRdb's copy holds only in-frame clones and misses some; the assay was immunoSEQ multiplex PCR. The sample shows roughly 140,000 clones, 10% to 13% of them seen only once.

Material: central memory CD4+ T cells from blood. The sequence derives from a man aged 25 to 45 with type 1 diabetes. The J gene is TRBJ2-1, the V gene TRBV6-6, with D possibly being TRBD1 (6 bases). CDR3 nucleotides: TGTGCCAGCAGTCCCCAGGGGTCTGAGCAGTTCTTC. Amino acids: CASSPQGSEQFF.